The 8 T cell receptor beta chains reported below all come from one sample, sequenced in a study of siplizumab effects on memory and regulatory T cells. Clones were read by immunoSEQ multiplex PCR, and TCRdb kept only the in-frame ones, dropping some. The sample records fewer than 100,000 clones, 90% to 95% being singletons. Sequencing was done on a sample of non-Treg CD4+ T cells sorted from blood. The receptors come from a human donor in good health.

The V gene is TRBV7-9, the J gene TRBJ2-5, with D possibly matching TRBD1 (6 bases). Per germline, CDR1 SEHNR and CDR2 FQNEAQ (reference sequence). The CDR3 totals 14 residues. With 5 bases removed from V and 4 bases from J, the gap between germline ends came to 14 bases. CDR3 residues: CASSTGLAAETQYF. For the CDR3, the DNA is TGTGCCAGCAGCACAGGGCTAGCTGCAGAGACCCAGTACTTC.

This clone was counted a single time. This chain joins TRBV29-1 and TRBJ2-3; D not resolved. In germline, CDR1 is SQVTM, CDR2 ANQGSEA. The CDR3 sequence is 13 residues long. V was pared by 3 bases and J by 0 bases, with 7 bases between. The DNA of the CDR3 is TGCAGCGTTGATTCGGTGAGCACAGATACGCAGTATTTT. Its translation is CSVDSVSTDTQYF.

V is TRBV19 and J is TRBJ2-5, with 7 bases that match TRBD2. The CDR3 extends over 14 amino acids. V trimming: 2 bases; J trimming: 3 bases; junction bases outside the gene matches: 3. Germline CDR1 LNHDA, CDR2 SQIVND (reference sequence). This chain's CDR3 is CASSIRAGKETQYF. CDR3 DNA: TGTGCCAGTAGTATACGAGCGGGGAAAGAGACCCAGTACTTC.

This clone was detected once. The chain carries TRBV5-8 and TRBJ2-3; 11 bases line up with TRBD1. The V and J ends lost 1 base and 6 bases, in that order; junction bases with no gene match: 4. Germline V CDR1 and CDR2: SGHTS, YDEGEE. This CDR3 region has 15 residues. CDR3 sequence reads: CASSLWDRGSDTQYF. CDR3 sequence (DNA): TGTGCCAGCAGCTTGTGGGACAGGGGGTCGGATACGCAGTATTTT.

The V gene is TRBV5-4, the J gene TRBJ2-5; TRBD1 matches 9 bases. V trimming: 5 bases; J trimming: 5 bases; junction bases outside the gene matches: 4. Germline CDR1 and CDR2: SGHNT and YYREEE (reference sequence). The CDR3 consists of 13 residues. The DNA of the CDR3 is TGTGCCAGCAGTCGAGACAGGGGGGAGACCCAGTACTTC. Translating it yields CASSRDRGETQYF. The entire variable domain, with the rest obtained from reference TRBV5-4 and TRBJ2-5, is as follows: ETGVTQSPTHLIKTRGQQVTLRCSSQSGHNTVSWYQQALGQGPQFIFQYYREEENGRGNFPPRFSGLQFPNYSSELNVNALELDDSALYLCASSRDRGETQYFGPGTRLLVL.

CDR3 protein: CASSAARDRGPEQYF. CDR3 coding DNA: TGTGCCAGCAGTGCCGCCCGCGACAGGGGGCCCGAGCAGTACTTC. The chain links TRBV6-1 to TRBJ2-5, with TRBD1 matching 10 bases. Near its end, the DNA agrees better with TRBJ2-7, so the J call may be wrong. The CDR3 consists of 15 residues. CDR1 and CDR2 (germline): MNHNS, SASEGT.

The chain recombines TRBV9 with TRBJ2-3, with 8 positions matching TRBD2. The length of the CDR3 is 16 residues. Germline lookup yields CDR1 SGDLS and CDR2 YYNGEE. The J segment lost 4 bases and the V segment lost 0 bases, leaving 7 bases of the junction unmatched. DNA for the CDR3: TGTGCCAGCAGCGTAGCTCCCAGCGGGGGAGCAGATACGCAGTATTTT. Its translation is CASSVAPSGGADTQYF.

V is TRBV20-1 and J is TRBJ2-7, with no clear D. Germline CDR1 is DFQATT and CDR2 is SNEGSKA (reference sequence). There are 11 residues in the CDR3. Between the trimmed V and J ends, which lost 3 bases and 3 bases, there was a span of 6 bases. The CDR3 DNA reads TGCAGTGCTAGGGGTGACTACGAGCAGTACTTC. Its translation: CSARGDYEQYF.